The clone carrying this T cell receptor beta chain turned up a few times. Its target is not known. This specimen comes from a study of response to subunit inactivated influenza vaccine. Study conclusions and caveats: The authors put forward the suggestion that each seasonal influenza vaccination may bring in only a limited number of new T cells.

This CDR3 comprises 12 residues. Per germline, CDR1 LNHDA and CDR2 SQIVND (reference sequence). V lost 3 bases, J lost 4 bases, and 6 bases lay in between. TCRdb recomputed calls from the RT-PCR reads with MiXCR, one row per CDR3 protein. The sample holds 300,000 to 350,000 distinct CDR3 sequences, 21% seen once. The chain recombines TRBV19 with TRBJ1-2, with TRBD1 as a possible D gene (5 bases). The clonotype was recovered from a man aged 50-75 years who received an inactivated influenza vaccine. The sequences come from PBMCs from blood, collected about 19 months after vaccination. The CDR3 DNA sequence: TGTGCCAGTAGTATGACAGCCTATGGCTACACCTTC. Translating gives CASSMTAYGYTF. Full variable domain (rest looked up from reference TRBV19 and TRBJ1-2): DGGITQSPKYLFRKEGQNVTLSCEQNLNHDAMYWYRQDPGQGLRLIYYSQIVNDFQKGDIAEGYSVSREKKESFPLTVTSAQKNPTAFYLCASSMTAYGYTFGSGTRLTVV.